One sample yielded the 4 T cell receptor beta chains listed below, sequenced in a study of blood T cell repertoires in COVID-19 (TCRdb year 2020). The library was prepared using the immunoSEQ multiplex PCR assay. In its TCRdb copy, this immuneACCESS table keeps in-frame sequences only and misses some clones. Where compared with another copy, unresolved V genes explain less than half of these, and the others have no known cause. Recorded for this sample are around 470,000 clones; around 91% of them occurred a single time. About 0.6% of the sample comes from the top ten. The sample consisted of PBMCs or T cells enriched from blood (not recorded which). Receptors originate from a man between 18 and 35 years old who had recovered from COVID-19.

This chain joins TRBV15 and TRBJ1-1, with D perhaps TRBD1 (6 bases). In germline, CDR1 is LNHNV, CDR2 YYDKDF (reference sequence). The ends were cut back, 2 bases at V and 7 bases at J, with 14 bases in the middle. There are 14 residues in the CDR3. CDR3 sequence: CATSRNRVIVEAFF. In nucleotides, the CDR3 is TGTGCCACCAGCAGAAACAGGGTAATTGTTGAAGCTTTCTTT.

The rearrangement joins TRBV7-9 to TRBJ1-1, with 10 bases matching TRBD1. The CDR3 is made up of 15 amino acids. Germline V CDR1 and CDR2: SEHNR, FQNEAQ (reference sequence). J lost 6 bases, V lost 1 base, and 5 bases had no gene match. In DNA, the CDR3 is TGTGCCAGCAGCTTAGTGAGGACAGGGGGTGCTGAAGCTTTCTTT. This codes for CASSLVRTGGAEAFF.

CDR3 sequence (DNA): TGCAGTGCTAGTGACGGGAATGTCGGGTACAATGAGCAGTTCTTC. This gives the protein CSASDGNVGYNEQFF. The rearrangement uses TRBV20-1 and TRBJ2-1; perhaps TRBD2 as D (5 bases). This CDR3 spans 15 amino acids. The V gene lost 3 bases and the J gene lost 4 bases, with 16 bases spanning the gap. Germline V CDR1 and CDR2: DFQATT, SNEGSKA (reference sequence).

The CDR3 sequence: CASSPGDRVGREKLFF. The CDR3 DNA follows: TGTGCCAGCAGCCCTGGGGACAGGGTAGGACGGGAAAAACTGTTTTTT. The V gene is TRBV7-8, the J gene TRBJ1-4, with 9 positions matching TRBD1. Germline CDR1 SGHVS, CDR2 FQNEAQ. The CDR3 loop spans 16 amino acids. The V and J ends lost 5 bases and 8 bases, in that order; junction bases with no gene match: 12. The full variable domain, completed using reference TRBV7-8 and TRBJ1-4, is GAGVSQSPRYKVAKRGQDVALRCDPISGHVSLFWYQQALGQGPEFLTYFQNEAQLDKSGLPSDRFFAERPEGSVSTLKIQRTQQEDSAVYLCASSPGDRVGREKLFFGSGTQLSVL.